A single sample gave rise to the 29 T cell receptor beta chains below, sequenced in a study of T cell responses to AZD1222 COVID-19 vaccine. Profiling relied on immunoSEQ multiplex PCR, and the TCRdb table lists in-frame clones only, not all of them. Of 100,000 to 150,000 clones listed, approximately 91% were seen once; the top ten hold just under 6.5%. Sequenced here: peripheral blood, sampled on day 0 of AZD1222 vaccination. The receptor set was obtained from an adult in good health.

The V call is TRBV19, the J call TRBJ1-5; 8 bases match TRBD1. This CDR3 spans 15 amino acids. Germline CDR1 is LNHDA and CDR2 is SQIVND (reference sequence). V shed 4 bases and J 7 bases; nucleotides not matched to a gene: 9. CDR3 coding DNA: TGTGCCAGTAGTAGGGGACAGGACGCTCTGCAGCCCCAGCATTTT. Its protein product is CASSRGQDALQPQHF. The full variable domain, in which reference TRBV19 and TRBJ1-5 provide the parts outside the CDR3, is DGGITQSPKYLFRKEGQNVTLSCEQNLNHDAMYWYRQDPGQGLRLIYYSQIVNDFQKGDIAEGYSVSREKKESFPLTVTSAQKNPTAFYLCASSRGQDALQPQHFGDGTRLSIL.

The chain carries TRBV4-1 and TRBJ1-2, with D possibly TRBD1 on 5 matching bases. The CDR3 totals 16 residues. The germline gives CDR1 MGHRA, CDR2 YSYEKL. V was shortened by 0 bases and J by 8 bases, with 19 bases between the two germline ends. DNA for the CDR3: TGCGCCAGCAGCCAAGAAGGGGAACGGGCCCTAGGGGGCTACACCTTC. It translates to CASSQEGERALGGYTF.

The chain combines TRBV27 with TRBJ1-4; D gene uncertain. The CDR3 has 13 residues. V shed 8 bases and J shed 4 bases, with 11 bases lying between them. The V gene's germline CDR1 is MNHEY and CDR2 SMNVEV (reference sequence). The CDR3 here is CASRGFGNEKLFF. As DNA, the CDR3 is TGTGCCAGCCGTGGGTTCGGTAATGAAAAACTGTTTTTT.

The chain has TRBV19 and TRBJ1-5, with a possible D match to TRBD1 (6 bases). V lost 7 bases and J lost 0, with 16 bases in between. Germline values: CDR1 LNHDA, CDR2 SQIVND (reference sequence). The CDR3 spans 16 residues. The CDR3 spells CASTFSQGSSNQPQHF. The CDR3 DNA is TGTGCCAGTACTTTCTCCCAGGGGTCTAGCAATCAGCCCCAGCATTTT.

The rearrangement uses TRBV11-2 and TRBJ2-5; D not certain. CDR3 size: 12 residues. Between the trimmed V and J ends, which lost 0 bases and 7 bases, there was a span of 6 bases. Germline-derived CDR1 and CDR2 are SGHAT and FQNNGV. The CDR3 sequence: CASSLDRLTQYF. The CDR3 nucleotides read TGTGCCAGCAGCTTAGACCGATTGACCCAGTACTTC.

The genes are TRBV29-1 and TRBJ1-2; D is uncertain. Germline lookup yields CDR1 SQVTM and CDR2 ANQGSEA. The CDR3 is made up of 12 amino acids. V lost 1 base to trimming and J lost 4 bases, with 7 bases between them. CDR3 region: CSVEGQSYGYTF. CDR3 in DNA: TGCAGCGTTGAAGGGCAGAGCTATGGCTACACCTTC.

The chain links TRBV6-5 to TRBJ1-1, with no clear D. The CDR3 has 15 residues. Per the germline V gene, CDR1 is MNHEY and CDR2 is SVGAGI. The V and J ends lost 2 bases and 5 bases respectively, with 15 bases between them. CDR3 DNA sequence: TGTGCCAGCAGTTACGGGGAGGGCTGGAGGACTGAAGCTTTCTTT. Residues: CASSYGEGWRTEAFF.

As DNA, the CDR3 is TGTGCCAGCAGTCCACCTGCCTATGGCCAGGGTGCGGGCGAGCAGTACTTC. Amino acids: CASSPPAYGQGAGEQYF. The J gene is TRBJ2-7, the V gene TRBV6-2 or TRBV6-3; tentatively, D is TRBD1 or TRBD2 (5 bases each). Between the trimmed V and J ends, which lost 5 bases and 6 bases, there was a span of 26 bases. CDR1 is MNHEY, CDR2 SVGEGT, per germline. The CDR3 totals 17 residues.

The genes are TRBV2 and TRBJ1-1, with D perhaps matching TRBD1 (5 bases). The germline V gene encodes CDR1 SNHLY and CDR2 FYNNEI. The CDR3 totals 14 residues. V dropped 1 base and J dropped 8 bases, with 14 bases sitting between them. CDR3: CASSEGRGVAEAFF. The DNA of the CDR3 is TGTGCCAGCAGTGAAGGACGGGGGGTCGCCGAAGCTTTCTTT. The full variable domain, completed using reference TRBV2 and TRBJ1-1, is EPEVTQTPSHQVTQMGQEVILRCVPISNHLYFYWYRQILGQKVEFLVSFYNNEISEKSEIFDDQFSVERPDGSNFTLKIRSTKLEDSAMYFCASSEGRGVAEAFFGQGTRLTVV.

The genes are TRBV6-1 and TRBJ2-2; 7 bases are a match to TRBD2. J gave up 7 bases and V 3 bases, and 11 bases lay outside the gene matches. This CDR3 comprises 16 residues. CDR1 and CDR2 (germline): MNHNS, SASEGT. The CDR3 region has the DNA TGTGCCAGCAGTGACCCCCAGGGCGGGGGACGCGGGGAGCTGTTTTTT. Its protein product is CASSDPQGGGRGELFF.

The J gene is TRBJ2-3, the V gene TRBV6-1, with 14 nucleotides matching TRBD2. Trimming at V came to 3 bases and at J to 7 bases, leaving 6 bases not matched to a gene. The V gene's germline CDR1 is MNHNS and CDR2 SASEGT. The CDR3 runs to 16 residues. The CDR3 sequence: CASSDRLAGGLNTQYF. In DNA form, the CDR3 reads TGTGCCAGCAGTGACCGACTAGCGGGGGGGCTTAATACGCAGTATTTT.

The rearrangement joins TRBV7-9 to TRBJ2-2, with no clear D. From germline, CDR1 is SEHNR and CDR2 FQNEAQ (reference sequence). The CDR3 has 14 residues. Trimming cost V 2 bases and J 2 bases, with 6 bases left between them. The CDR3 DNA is TGTGCCAGCAGCTTACGAGGAAACACCGGGGAGCTGTTTTTT. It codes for CASSLRGNTGELFF.

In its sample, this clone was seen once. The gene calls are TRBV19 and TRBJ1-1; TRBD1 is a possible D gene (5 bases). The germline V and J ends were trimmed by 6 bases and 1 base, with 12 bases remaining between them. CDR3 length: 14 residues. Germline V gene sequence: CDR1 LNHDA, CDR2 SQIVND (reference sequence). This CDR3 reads CASSPGRWNTEAFF. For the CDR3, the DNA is TGTGCCAGTAGCCCGGGACGGTGGAACACTGAAGCTTTCTTT.

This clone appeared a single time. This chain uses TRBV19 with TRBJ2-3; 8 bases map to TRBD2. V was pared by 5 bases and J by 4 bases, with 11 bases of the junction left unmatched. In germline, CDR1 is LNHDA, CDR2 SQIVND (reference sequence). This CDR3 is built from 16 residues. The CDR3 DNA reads TGTGCCAGTAGTTCGAGCGGGGGTAACCTGGCAGATACGCAGTATTTT. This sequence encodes CASSSSGGNLADTQYF.

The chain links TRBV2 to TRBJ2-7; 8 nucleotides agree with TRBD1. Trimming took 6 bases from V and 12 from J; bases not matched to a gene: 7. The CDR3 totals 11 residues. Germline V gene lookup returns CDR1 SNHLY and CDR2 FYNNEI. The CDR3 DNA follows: TGTGCCAGCAGCAGGACAGGGCACCCGTACTTC. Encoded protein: CASSRTGHPYF.

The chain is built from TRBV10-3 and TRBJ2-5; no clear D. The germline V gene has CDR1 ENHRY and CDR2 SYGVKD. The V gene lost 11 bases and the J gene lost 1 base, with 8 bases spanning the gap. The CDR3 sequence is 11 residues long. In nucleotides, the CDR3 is TGTGCCGTACAGAGCCAAGAGACCCAGTACTTC. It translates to CAVQSQETQYF.

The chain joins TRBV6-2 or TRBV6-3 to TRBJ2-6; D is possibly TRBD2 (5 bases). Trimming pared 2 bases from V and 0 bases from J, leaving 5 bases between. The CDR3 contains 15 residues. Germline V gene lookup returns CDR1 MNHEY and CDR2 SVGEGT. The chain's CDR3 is CASSYGSSGANVLTF. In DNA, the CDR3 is TGTGCCAGCAGTTACGGGAGCTCTGGGGCCAACGTCCTGACTTTC.

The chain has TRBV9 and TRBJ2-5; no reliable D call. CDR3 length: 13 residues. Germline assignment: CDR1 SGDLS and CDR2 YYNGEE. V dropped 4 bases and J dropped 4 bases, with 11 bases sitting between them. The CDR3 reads CASSLRPGETQYF. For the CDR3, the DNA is TGTGCCAGCAGCCTCCGGCCGGGAGAGACCCAGTACTTC.

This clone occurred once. The CDR3 is CASSVGGQGQETQYF. CDR3 in DNA: TGTGCCAGCAGCGTAGGGGGACAGGGTCAAGAGACCCAGTACTTC. The chain is built from TRBV9 and TRBJ2-5; 9 bases align to TRBD1. V trimming: 0 bases; J trimming: 2 bases; junction bases outside the gene matches: 2. Germline CDR1 reads SGDLS; CDR2 reads YYNGEE. The CDR3 loop spans 15 amino acids.

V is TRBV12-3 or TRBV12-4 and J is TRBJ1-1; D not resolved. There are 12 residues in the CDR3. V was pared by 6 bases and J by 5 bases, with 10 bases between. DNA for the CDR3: TGTGCCAGCAGCCCCAGAGTAACTGAAGCTTTCTTT. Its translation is CASSPRVTEAFF.

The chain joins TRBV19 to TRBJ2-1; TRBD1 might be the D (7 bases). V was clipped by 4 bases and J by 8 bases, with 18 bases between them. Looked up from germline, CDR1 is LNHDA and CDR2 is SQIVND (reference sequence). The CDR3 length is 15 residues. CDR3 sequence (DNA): TGTGCCAGTAGTAGCGGGACAGCCAGCCCGGATGAGCAGTTCTTC. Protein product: CASSSGTASPDEQFF.

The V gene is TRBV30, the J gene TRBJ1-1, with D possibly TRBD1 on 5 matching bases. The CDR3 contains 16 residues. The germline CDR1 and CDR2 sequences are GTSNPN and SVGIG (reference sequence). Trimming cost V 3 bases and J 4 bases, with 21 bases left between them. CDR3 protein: CAWRRGGQTGSTEAFF. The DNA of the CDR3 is TGTGCCTGGAGAAGGGGTGGGCAGACCGGTAGCACTGAAGCTTTCTTT.

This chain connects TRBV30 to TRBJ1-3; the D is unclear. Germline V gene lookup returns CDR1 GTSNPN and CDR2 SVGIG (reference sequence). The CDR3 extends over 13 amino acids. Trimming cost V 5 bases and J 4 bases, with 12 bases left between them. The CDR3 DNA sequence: TGTGCCTGGCAAGGCGATTTAGGAAACACCATATATTTT. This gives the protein CAWQGDLGNTIYF.

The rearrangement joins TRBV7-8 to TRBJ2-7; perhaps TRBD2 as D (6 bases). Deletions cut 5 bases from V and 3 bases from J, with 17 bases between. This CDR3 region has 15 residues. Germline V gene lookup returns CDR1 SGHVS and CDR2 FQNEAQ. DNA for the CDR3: TGTGCCAGCAGCCCTCGGAGGGGCAGCAACTACGAGCAGTACTTC. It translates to CASSPRRGSNYEQYF.

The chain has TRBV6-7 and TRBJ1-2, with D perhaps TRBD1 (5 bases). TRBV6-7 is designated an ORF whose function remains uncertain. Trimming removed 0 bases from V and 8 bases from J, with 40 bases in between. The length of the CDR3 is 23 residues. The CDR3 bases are TGTGCCAGCAGTTACTCGATGTGGTCGATTCCGGGGCAGACGAGCAGGCGGCGCAGGGGCTACACCTTC. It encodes CASSYSMWSIPGQTSRRRRGYTF.

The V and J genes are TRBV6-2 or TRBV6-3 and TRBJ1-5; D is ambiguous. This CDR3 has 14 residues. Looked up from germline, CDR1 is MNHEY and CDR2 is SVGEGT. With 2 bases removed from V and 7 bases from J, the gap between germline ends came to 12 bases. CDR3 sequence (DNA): TGTGCCAGCAGTTACGGGCCCCGAATGCAGCCCCAGCATTTT. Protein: CASSYGPRMQPQHF.

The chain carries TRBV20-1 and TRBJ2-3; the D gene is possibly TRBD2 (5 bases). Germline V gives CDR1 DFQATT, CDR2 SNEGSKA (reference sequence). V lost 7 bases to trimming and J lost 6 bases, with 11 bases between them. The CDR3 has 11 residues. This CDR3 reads CSVPRGDTQYF. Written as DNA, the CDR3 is TGCAGTGTCCCGCGAGGGGATACGCAGTATTTT.

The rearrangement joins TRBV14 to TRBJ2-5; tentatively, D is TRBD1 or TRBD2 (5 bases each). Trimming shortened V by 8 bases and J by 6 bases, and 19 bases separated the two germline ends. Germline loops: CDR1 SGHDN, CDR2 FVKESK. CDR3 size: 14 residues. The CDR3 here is CASSTRGRQKTQYF. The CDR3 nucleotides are TGTGCCAGCTCCACCCGGGGCCGCCAGAAGACCCAGTACTTC.

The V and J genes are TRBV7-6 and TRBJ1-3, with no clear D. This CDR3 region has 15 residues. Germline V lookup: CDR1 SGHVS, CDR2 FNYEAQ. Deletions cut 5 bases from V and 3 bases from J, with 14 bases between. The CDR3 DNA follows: TGTGCCAGCAGCCGTGACACCGGTAGTGGAAACACCATATATTTT. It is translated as CASSRDTGSGNTIYF. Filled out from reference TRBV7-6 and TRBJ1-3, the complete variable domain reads GAGVSQSPRYKVTKRGQDVALRCDPISGHVSLYWYRQALGQGPEFLTYFNYEAQQDKSGLPNDRFSAERPEGSISTLTIQRTEQRDSAMYRCASSRDTGSGNTIYFGEGSWLTVV.